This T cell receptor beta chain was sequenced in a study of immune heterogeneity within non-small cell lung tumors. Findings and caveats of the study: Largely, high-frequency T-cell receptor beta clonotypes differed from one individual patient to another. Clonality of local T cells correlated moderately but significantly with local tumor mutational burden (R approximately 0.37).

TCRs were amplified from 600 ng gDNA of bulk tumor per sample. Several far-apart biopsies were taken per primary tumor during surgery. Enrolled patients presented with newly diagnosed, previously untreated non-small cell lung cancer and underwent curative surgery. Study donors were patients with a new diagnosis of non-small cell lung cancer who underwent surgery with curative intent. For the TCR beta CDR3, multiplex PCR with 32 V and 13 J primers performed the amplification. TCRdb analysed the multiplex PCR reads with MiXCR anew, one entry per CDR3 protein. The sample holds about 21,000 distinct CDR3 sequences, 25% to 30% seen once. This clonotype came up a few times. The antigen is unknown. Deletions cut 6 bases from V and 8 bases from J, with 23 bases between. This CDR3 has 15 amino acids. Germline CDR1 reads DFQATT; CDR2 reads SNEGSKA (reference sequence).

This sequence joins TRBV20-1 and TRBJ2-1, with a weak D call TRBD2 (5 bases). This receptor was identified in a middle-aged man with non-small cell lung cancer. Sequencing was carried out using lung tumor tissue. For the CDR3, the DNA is TGCAGTGCCGTAAAACGGCTAGCCTCACCCCATGAGCAGTTCTTC. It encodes CSAVKRLASPHEQFF.